A selection of T cell receptor beta chains follows, all from one sample in a study of blood T cell repertoires in COVID-19. Assay used: immunoSEQ multiplex PCR; TCRdb lists only in-frame clones, some missing. This sample carries 150,000 to 200,000 clones, roughly four fifths of them seen once, and the ten largest clones take about a tenth. The sample taken for sequencing was peripheral blood. The receptors originated from a human donor in a cohort sampled during active COVID-19. Each CDR3 is given with its conserved first and last residue. D genes are given only for firm matches. Only some rows state a clone size, as once, few, many or a class for expanded clones.

d_call clone_size j_call v_call cdr3_nt cdr3_aa
TRBD1 NA TRBJ2-7 TRBV12-3/TRBV12-4 TGTGCCAGCAGCCGGACAGGGCGCGAGCAGTACTTC CASSRTGREQYF
TRBD1 NA TRBJ1-2 TRBV28 TGTGCCAGCAGTTGGGACAGGGTTCAATTAGCTAACTATGGCTACACCTTC CASSWDRVQLANYGYTF
NA NA TRBJ2-1 TRBV18 TGTGCCAGCTCACCGACAGTTTCCTACAATGAGCAGTTCTTC CASSPTVSYNEQFF
NA NA TRBJ2-7 TRBV19 TGTGCCAGTAGTATTAATTTGGCGGGAAGCGAGCAGTACTTC CASSINLAGSEQYF
NA few TRBJ1-5 TRBV28 TGTGCCAGCAGACCCCGACGGGGGGCCCATCAGCCCCAGCATTTT CASRPRRGAHQPQHF
NA NA TRBJ2-1 TRBV9 TGTGCCAGCAGCCCAGGGGTTCTGAATGAGCAGTTCTTC CASSPGVLNEQFF
NA NA TRBJ1-2 TRBV7-8 TGTGCCAGCAGCGGTCCGGGAACCTATGGCTACACCTTC CASSGPGTYGYTF
NA NA TRBJ2-1 TRBV3-1/TRBV3-2 TGTGCCAGCAGCCAAGCACTCTATCCCCAGTTCTTC CASSQALYPQFF
TRBD1 NA TRBJ2-1 TRBV24-1 TGTGCCACCAGTCGGACAGGGGGCATAGGGGAGCAGTTCTTC CATSRTGGIGEQFF
TRBD1 NA TRBJ2-2 TRBV10-1 TGCGCCAGCAGGGGACAGGCCGAGGGCGGGGAGCTGTTTTTT CASRGQAEGGELFF
NA NA TRBJ1-4 TRBV25-1 TGTGCCAGCAGTGATGGAATTCAGGGAAGTGAAAAACTGTTTTTT CASSDGIQGSEKLFF
NA NA TRBJ2-7 TRBV19 TGTGCCAGTAGTATAGGGGCAGGATGGGAGCAGTACTTC CASSIGAGWEQYF
TRBD2 NA TRBJ2-1 TRBV5-8 TGTGCCAGCAGCGCGGGGACTAGAAGGGACAATGAGCAGTTCTTC CASSAGTRRDNEQFF
NA NA TRBJ2-2 TRBV7-3 TGTGCCAGCAGCGTATCCGGAGGATTGAACACCGGGGAGCTGTTTTTT CASSVSGGLNTGELFF
NA NA TRBJ1-1 TRBV6-5 TGTGCCAGCAGTTTGCAGGGGTCGGGGAACACTGAAGCTTTCTTT CASSLQGSGNTEAFF
NA once TRBJ1-3 TRBV2 TGTGCCAGCAGTGGATCGGGAGGCACCAGAAACACCATATATTTT CASSGSGGTRNTIYF
NA NA TRBJ1-2 TRBV30 TGTGCCTGGAGTGCGAAAGTAGGGGTTGACTATGGCTACACCTTC CAWSAKVGVDYGYTF
NA NA TRBJ1-2 TRBV14 TGTGCCAGCAGCCCGACAGCATCTAACTATGGCTACACCTTC CASSPTASNYGYTF
TRBD1 NA TRBJ1-4 TRBV19 TGTGCCAGTAGAGAGACAGGGGCTAATGAAAAACTGTTTTTT CASRETGANEKLFF
NA NA TRBJ2-1 TRBV12-3/TRBV12-4 TGTGCCAGCAGTTTTAAACGGGAAAATGAGCAGTTCTTC CASSFKRENEQFF
NA NA TRBJ2-1 TRBV19 TGTGCCAGTAGTATGTCGCGGGACAATGAGCAGTTCTTC CASSMSRDNEQFF
NA NA TRBJ1-1 TRBV30 TGTGCCTGGAGTGTACTGGGGAGTAACACTGAAGCTTTCTTT CAWSVLGSNTEAFF
TRBD2 NA TRBJ2-7 TRBV27 TGTGCCAGCAGTCGGGCGGGAGGGTCCTACGAGCAGTACTTC CASSRAGGSYEQYF
NA NA TRBJ2-7 TRBV24-1 TGTGCCACCAGTGATTCGATCGGACAGTCCGGCGAGCAGTACTTC CATSDSIGQSGEQYF
NA NA TRBJ1-2 TRBV12-3/TRBV12-4 TGTGCCAGCAGTTTTGGGGGGGGGTATGGCTACACCTTC CASSFGGGYGYTF
NA NA TRBJ1-1 TRBV3-1/TRBV3-2 TGTGCCAGCAGCCCGAGGCCGAGCACTGAAGCTTTCTTT CASSPRPSTEAFF
TRBD1 NA TRBJ1-1 TRBV9 TGTGCCAGCACCAGGACAGGGTTGAACACTGAAGCTTTCTTT CASTRTGLNTEAFF
NA NA TRBJ2-7 TRBV30 TGTGCCTGGAGTGTAGGGGGAAGAGGCGAGCAGTACTTC CAWSVGGRGEQYF
TRBD1 NA TRBJ2-6 TRBV19 TGTGCCAGTTCCGGGACAGGCGCTGGAGGGGCCAACGTCCTGACTTTC CASSGTGAGGANVLTF
TRBD1 NA TRBJ1-2 TRBV4-3 TGCGCCAGCAGCCCAGCGATTAGACAGGGGGTTATAGCTAACTATGGCTACACCTTC CASSPAIRQGVIANYGYTF
NA NA TRBJ2-1 TRBV19 TGTGCCAGTATGGAGACTCGAAGACAGAACAATGAGCAGTTCTTC CASMETRRQNNEQFF
NA once TRBJ1-2 TRBV2 TGTGCCAGCAGTGAAAGCAGGGCCCATGGCTACACCTTC CASSESRAHGYTF
NA NA TRBJ2-7 TRBV2 TGTGCCTGCACCGATTACAGGGCCCCTTCTGACGAGCAGTACTTC CACTDYRAPSDEQYF
NA NA TRBJ1-2 TRBV2 TGTGCCAGCAGTCGGAGAGAGAACTATGGCTACACCTTC CASSRRENYGYTF
TRBD2 NA TRBJ2-5 TRBV15 TGTGCCACCAGCAGAGATCTGGCGGGAGGAGGAGAGACCCAGTACTTC CATSRDLAGGGETQYF
TRBD2 NA TRBJ2-7 TRBV6-5 TGTGCCAGCAGTTACTCCCTAGCGGGACTCTACGAGCAGTACTTC CASSYSLAGLYEQYF
NA NA TRBJ1-5 TRBV10-3 TGTGCCATCAGTGAGGGGGTTGGGGGGAGCAATCAGCCCCAGCATTTT CAISEGVGGSNQPQHF
NA NA TRBJ2-5 TRBV14 TGTGCCAGCAGCCAGTGGGGCAGGTCTCAAGAGACCCAGTACTTC CASSQWGRSQETQYF
NA NA TRBJ2-7 TRBV18 TGTGCCAGCTCACGGGATGGGGGGGCCGCCTACGAGCAGTACTTC CASSRDGGAAYEQYF
NA NA TRBJ2-1 TRBV9 TGTGCCAGCAGCGTAGATGGCGGGCATTACAATGAGCAGTTCTTC CASSVDGGHYNEQFF
TRBD1 NA TRBJ1-1 TRBV7-3 TGTGCCAGCAGCTTGGGGACAGGGAACACTGAAGCTTTCTTT CASSLGTGNTEAFF
NA NA TRBJ1-2 TRBV7-9 TGTGCCAGCAGCTCGAATGACAGGAGTGGCTACACCTTC CASSSNDRSGYTF
NA NA TRBJ1-1 TRBV19 TGTGCCAGTAATGAAGTAGGGGCGCGGAACACTGAAGCTTTCTTT CASNEVGARNTEAFF
NA NA TRBJ1-2 TRBV30 TGTGCCTGGAGACAGGGCAACTATGGCTACACCTTC CAWRQGNYGYTF
NA once TRBJ1-3 TRBV30 TGTGCCTGGCACACGGGGGGCCCTGGAAACACCATATATTTT CAWHTGGPGNTIYF
NA NA TRBJ1-1 TRBV7-9 TGTGCCAGCAGCTTACCCGGGGAGAACACTGAAGCTTTCTTT CASSLPGENTEAFF
TRBD1 NA TRBJ2-3 TRBV7-2 TGTGCCAGCAGCGGGCAGGGGGCAGATACGCAGTATTTT CASSGQGADTQYF
NA NA TRBJ1-1 TRBV7-9 TGTGCCAGCAGACGGGAGAACACTGAAGCTTTCTTT CASRRENTEAFF